The 15 T cell receptor beta chains listed next were all sequenced from one sample in a study of pediatric ulcerative colitis. Produced via immunoSEQ multiplex PCR; TCRdb's table is partial and in-frame only. The sample lists thousands of clones, approximately 89% occurring once. The sample taken for sequencing was blood. These receptors were taken from a girl aged 5 to 17 who was a control in a study of pediatric ulcerative colitis.

The V and J genes are TRBV15 and TRBJ2-3; TRBD2 is a possible D gene (6 bases). The V gene's germline CDR1 is LNHNV and CDR2 YYDKDF (reference sequence). The CDR3 loop spans 17 amino acids. Trimming removed 2 bases from V and 7 bases from J, with 22 bases in between. The CDR3 spells CATSRTNRDSRKHTQYF. DNA of the CDR3: TGTGCCACCAGCAGAACGAACCGGGACTCCCGTAAACATACGCAGTATTTT.

This chain links TRBV5-1 with TRBJ2-7; TRBD1 matches 9 bases. V lost 4 bases to trimming and J lost 5 bases; unmatched junction nucleotides: 7. CDR3 length equals 14 residues. Per germline, CDR1 SGHRS and CDR2 YFSETQ. The CDR3 DNA follows: TGCGCCAGCAGCCTGACAGGGGGAGTGAACGAGCAGTACTTC. Translating it yields CASSLTGGVNEQYF.

The chain carries TRBV7-2 and TRBJ2-3, with 10 bases that match TRBD2. Trimming removed 5 bases from V and 0 bases from J; junction bases left unmatched: 11. From germline, CDR1 is SGHTA and CDR2 FQGNSA. The CDR3 has 18 amino acids. CDR3 loop: CASSTTSGAVTSTDTQYF. The CDR3 DNA sequence: TGTGCCAGCAGCACCACTAGCGGGGCGGTAACTAGCACAGATACGCAGTATTTT.

V gene TRBV9 combines with J gene TRBJ2-5, with 7 nucleotides matching TRBD2. There are 14 residues in the CDR3. The germline V gene encodes CDR1 SGDLS and CDR2 YYNGEE. With V trimmed by 0 bases and J by 4 bases, 3 bases remained unmatched. CDR3 region: CASSVEAGVETQYF. The DNA for the CDR3 is TGTGCCAGCAGCGTAGAGGCGGGAGTAGAGACCCAGTACTTC. Full variable domain (outside the CDR3, taken from reference TRBV9 and TRBJ2-5): DSGVTQTPKHLITATGQRVTLRCSPRSGDLSVYWYQQSLDQGLQFLIQYYNGEERAKGNILERFSAQQFPDLHSELNLSSLELGDSALYFCASSVEAGVETQYFGPGTRLLVL.

The chain combines TRBV10-2 with TRBJ2-1, with TRBD2 matching over 12 bases. The CDR3 covers 18 residues. Germline loops: CDR1 WSHSY, CDR2 SAAADI. J gave up 2 bases and V 8 bases, and 13 bases lay outside the gene matches. The CDR3 nucleotides are TGCGCCAGCGACGGACTAGCGGGACCAATGAAAACCTACAATGAGCAGTTCTTC. Encoded protein: CASDGLAGPMKTYNEQFF.

The chain has TRBV28 and TRBJ2-6; D unclear. Germline V lookup: CDR1 MDHEN, CDR2 SYDVKM. Trimming cost V 3 bases and J 1 base, with 7 bases left between them. This CDR3 has 15 residues. The CDR3 region has the DNA TGTGCCAGCAGTTTCCCCGGATCTGGGGCCAACGTCCTGACTTTC. Residues: CASSFPGSGANVLTF.

The J gene is TRBJ2-7, the V gene TRBV27; D is unclear. Germline assignment: CDR1 MNHEY and CDR2 SMNVEV (reference sequence). The V end was cut by 5 bases, the J end by 2 bases, with 10 bases between. The CDR3 sequence is 13 residues long. This CDR3 reads CASSIDGAYEQYF. The CDR3 DNA follows: TGTGCCAGCAGTATCGATGGGGCCTACGAGCAGTACTTC.

J is TRBJ2-7 and V is TRBV5-1; D is tentatively TRBD1 or TRBD2 (5 bases each). Trimming removed 2 bases at V and 3 bases at J, with 18 bases between. Germline CDR1 is SGHRS and CDR2 is YFSETQ. The CDR3 runs to 16 residues. The CDR3 DNA follows: TGCGCCAGCAGCTTAGACCGGGACCAGAGAAACTACGAGCAGTACTTC. Its protein is CASSLDRDQRNYEQYF. The full variable domain, its missing parts supplied by reference TRBV5-1 and TRBJ2-7, is KAGVTQTPRYLIKTRGQQVTLSCSPISGHRSVSWYQQTPGQGLQFLFEYFSETQRNKGNFPGRFSGRQFSNSRSEMNVSTLELGDSALYLCASSLDRDQRNYEQYFGPGTRLTVT.

This chain uses TRBV2 with TRBJ1-4; no clear D gene. Trimming removed 2 bases at V and 4 bases at J, with 8 bases between. The CDR3 length is 14 residues. Germline CDR1 reads SNHLY; CDR2 reads FYNNEI. CDR3 in DNA: TGTGCCAGCAGTGAAACAGCAATTAATGAAAAACTGTTTTTT. Translation: CASSETAINEKLFF.

The chain carries TRBV5-1 and TRBJ2-6; the match to TRBD1 covers 8 bases. This CDR3 is built from 18 residues. CDR1 SGHRS and CDR2 YFSETQ come from the germline V gene. Trimming took 1 base from V and 0 from J; bases not matched to a gene: 6. This CDR3 reads CASSLRTGYSSGANVLTF. For the CDR3, the DNA is TGCGCCAGCAGCTTGCGGACAGGGTATAGCTCTGGGGCCAACGTCCTGACTTTC.

Only one count was recorded for this clone. The chain links TRBV7-9 to TRBJ2-7; D ambiguous. V was trimmed by 6 bases and J by 1 base, leaving 22 bases between them. Per germline, CDR1 SEHNR and CDR2 FQNEAQ (reference sequence). The CDR3 extends over 17 amino acids. CDR3 in amino acids: CASSSTAAILRSYEQYF. CDR3 bases: TGTGCCAGCAGTTCAACGGCGGCAATTTTAAGGTCCTACGAGCAGTACTTC.

The chain employs TRBV7-3 and TRBJ2-1; 13 bases are shared with TRBD2. The V segment lost 5 bases and the J segment 4 bases; nucleotides outside the gene matches: 2. CDR3 length: 15 amino acids. Germline V gene lookup returns CDR1 SGHTA and CDR2 FQGTGA. CDR3 sequence reads: CASSKLAGGYNEQFF. Here the CDR3 DNA reads TGTGCCAGCAGCAAACTAGCGGGAGGGTACAATGAGCAGTTCTTC.

This clone was observed a few times. This sequence joins TRBV6-4 and TRBJ2-2, with 7 bases identical to TRBD1. Germline CDR1 is MRHNA and CDR2 is SNTAGT. V was pared by 2 bases and J by 6 bases, with 3 bases of the junction left unmatched. CDR3 length: 14 residues. CDR3 in DNA: TGTGCCAGCAGTGACACAGGGGAAGCCGGGGAGCTGTTTTTT. As protein: CASSDTGEAGELFF.

This chain uses TRBV5-1 with TRBJ2-7; the D gene is possibly TRBD2 (5 bases). Germline V gene lookup returns CDR1 SGHRS and CDR2 YFSETQ. V was clipped by 4 bases and J by 6 bases, with 14 bases between them. The CDR3 runs to 13 residues. The CDR3 nucleotides read TGCGCCAGCAGCAAAGCCCCCAGCGGCGAGCAGTACTTC. It translates to CASSKAPSGEQYF.

The chain uses TRBV4-1 and TRBJ2-6, with D unclear. Looked up from germline, CDR1 is MGHRA and CDR2 is YSYEKL. CDR3 size: 17 residues. V gave up 0 bases and J gave up 1 base, with 10 bases separating them. CDR3 sequence: CASSQEARQSGANVLTF. The CDR3 nucleotides read TGCGCCAGCAGCCAAGAGGCGCGTCAGTCTGGGGCCAACGTCCTGACTTTC.